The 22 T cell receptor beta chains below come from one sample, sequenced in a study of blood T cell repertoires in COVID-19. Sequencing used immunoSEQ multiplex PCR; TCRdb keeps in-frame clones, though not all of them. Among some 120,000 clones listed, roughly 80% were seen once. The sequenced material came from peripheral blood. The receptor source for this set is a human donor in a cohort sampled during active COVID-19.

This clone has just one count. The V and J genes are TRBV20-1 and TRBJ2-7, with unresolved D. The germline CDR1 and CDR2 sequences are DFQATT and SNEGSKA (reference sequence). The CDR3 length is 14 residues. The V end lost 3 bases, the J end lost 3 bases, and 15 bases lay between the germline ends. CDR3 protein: CSASNRDDSYEQYF. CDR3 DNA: TGCAGTGCTAGTAACAGAGACGATAGCTACGAGCAGTACTTC.

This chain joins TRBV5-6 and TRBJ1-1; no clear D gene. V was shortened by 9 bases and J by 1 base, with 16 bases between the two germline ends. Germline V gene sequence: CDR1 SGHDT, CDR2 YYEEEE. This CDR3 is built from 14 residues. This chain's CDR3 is CATTLETPNTEAFF. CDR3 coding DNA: TGTGCCACCACCTTGGAAACACCGAACACTGAAGCTTTCTTT.

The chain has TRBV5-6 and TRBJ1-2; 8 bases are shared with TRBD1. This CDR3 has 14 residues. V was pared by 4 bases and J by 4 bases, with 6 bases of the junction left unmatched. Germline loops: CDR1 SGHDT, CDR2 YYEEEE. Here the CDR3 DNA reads TGTGCCAGCAGCGACGGACAGGGTGGCTATGGCTACACCTTC. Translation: CASSDGQGGYGYTF.

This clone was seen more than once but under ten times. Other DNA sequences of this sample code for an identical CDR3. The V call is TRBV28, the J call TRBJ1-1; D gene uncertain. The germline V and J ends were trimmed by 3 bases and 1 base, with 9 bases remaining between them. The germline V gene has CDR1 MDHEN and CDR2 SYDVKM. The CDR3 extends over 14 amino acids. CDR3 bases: TGTGCCAGCAGTTTCCGGGCGGGGAACACTGAAGCTTTCTTT. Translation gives CASSFRAGNTEAFF.

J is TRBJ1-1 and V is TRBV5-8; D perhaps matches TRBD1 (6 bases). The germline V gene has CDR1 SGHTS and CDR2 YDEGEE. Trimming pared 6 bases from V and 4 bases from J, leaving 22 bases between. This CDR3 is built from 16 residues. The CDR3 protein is CASNPSRDMLGTEAFF. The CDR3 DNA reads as TGTGCCAGCAACCCGTCCCGGGACATGTTGGGCACTGAAGCTTTCTTT.

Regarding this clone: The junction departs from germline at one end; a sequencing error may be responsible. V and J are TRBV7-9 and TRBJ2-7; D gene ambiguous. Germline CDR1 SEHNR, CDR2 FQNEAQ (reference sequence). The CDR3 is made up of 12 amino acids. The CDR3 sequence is CASTLGQYEQYF. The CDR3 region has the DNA TGTGCCAGCACCTTAGGCCAGTACGAGCAGTACTTC.

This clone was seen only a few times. The chain's CDR3 is CASSRTSQYEQYF. In DNA form, the CDR3 reads TGTGCCAGCAGTAGGACTTCCCAGTACGAGCAGTACTTC. This chain uses TRBV6-6 with TRBJ2-7; a possible D gene is TRBD2 (5 bases). V lost 5 bases and J 4 bases, leaving 12 bases between the germline ends. The CDR3 covers 13 residues. The germline V gene has CDR1 MNHNY and CDR2 SVGAGI (reference sequence).

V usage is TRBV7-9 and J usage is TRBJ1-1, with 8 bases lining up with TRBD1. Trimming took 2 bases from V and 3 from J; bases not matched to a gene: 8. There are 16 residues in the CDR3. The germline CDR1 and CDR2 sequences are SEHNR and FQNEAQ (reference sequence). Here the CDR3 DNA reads TGTGCCAGCAGCTTAATTCAGACAGGGGAGGACACTGAAGCTTTCTTT. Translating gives CASSLIQTGEDTEAFF.

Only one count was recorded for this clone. Written as DNA, the CDR3 is TGTGCCAGCAGTCCGGGACAGCCAAATTCACCCCTCCACTTT. Amino acids: CASSPGQPNSPLHF. The V gene is TRBV2, the J gene TRBJ1-6; 7 bases are shared with TRBD1. The junction had 5 bases not matched to a gene; V was cut back by 5 bases and J by 7 bases. The CDR3 is 14 amino acids. Germline V CDR1 and CDR2: SNHLY, FYNNEI.

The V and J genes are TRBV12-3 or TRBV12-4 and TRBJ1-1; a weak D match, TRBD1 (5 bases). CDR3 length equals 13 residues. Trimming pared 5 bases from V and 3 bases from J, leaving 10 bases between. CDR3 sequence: CASSQMTDTEAFF. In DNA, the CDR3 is TGTGCCAGCAGTCAAATGACAGACACTGAAGCTTTCTTT.

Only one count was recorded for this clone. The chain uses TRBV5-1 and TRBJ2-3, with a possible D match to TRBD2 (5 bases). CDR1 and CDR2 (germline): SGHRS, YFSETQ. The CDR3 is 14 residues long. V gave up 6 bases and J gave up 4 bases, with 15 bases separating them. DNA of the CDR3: TGCGCCAGCACCCCCCCCGGGATGTCAGATACGCAGTATTTT. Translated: CASTPPGMSDTQYF.

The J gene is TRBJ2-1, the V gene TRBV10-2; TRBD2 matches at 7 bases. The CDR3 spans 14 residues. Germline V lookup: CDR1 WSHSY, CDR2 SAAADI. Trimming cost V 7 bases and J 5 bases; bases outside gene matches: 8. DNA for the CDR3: TGCGCCAGCACAACTGGGACTATTAACAATGAGCAGTTCTTC. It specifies CASTTGTINNEQFF.

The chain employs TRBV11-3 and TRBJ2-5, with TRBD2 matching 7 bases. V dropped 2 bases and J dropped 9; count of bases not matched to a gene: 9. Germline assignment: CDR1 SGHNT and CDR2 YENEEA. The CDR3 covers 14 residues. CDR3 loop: CASSLLAERGAQYF. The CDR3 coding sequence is TGTGCCAGCAGCTTACTAGCGGAGCGCGGGGCCCAGTACTTC. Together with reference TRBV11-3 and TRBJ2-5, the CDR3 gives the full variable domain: EAGVVQSPRYKIIEKKQPVAFWCNPISGHNTLYWYLQNLGQGPELLIRYENEEAVDDSQLPKDRFSAERLKGVDSTLKIQPAELGDSAVYLCASSLLAERGAQYFGPGTRLLVL.

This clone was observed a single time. CDR3 residues: CASSQVPSEASQNSPLHF. The CDR3 DNA follows: TGCGCCAGCAGCCAAGTGCCCAGCGAGGCCAGTCAAAATTCACCCCTCCACTTT. This chain uses TRBV4-1 with TRBJ1-6; D gene uncertain. CDR1 is MGHRA, CDR2 YSYEKL, per germline. V lost 1 base, J lost 7 bases, and 20 bases lay in between. The CDR3 spans 18 residues.

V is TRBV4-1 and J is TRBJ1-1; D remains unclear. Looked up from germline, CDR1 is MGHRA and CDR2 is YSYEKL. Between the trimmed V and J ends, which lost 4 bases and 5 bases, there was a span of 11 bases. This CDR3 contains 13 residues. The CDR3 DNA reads TGCGCCAGCAGCCGCCGGGAAGATACTGAAGCTTTCTTT. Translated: CASSRREDTEAFF.

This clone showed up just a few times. The CDR3 nucleotides are TGTGCCAGCAGTTTATTAACTGCAACTAATGAAAAACTGTTTTTT. Amino acids: CASSLLTATNEKLFF. The chain has TRBV28 and TRBJ1-4; D remains ambiguous. In germline, CDR1 is MDHEN, CDR2 SYDVKM. CDR3 size: 15 residues. V was cut by 1 base and J by 0 bases, with 6 bases left in between.

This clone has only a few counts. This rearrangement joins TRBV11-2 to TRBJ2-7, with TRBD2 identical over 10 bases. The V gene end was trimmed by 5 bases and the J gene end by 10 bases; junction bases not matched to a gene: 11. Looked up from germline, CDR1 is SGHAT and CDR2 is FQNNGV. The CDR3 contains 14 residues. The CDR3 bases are TGTGCCAGCAGCCCCCGAGCGGGGGGGCCTTTCCAGTACTTC. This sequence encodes CASSPRAGGPFQYF.

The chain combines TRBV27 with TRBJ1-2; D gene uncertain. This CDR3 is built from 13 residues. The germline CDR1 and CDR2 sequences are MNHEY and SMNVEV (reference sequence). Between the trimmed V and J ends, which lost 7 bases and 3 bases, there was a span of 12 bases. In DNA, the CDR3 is TGTGCCAGCACGAACCGGGTCGACTATGGCTACACCTTC. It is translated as CASTNRVDYGYTF.

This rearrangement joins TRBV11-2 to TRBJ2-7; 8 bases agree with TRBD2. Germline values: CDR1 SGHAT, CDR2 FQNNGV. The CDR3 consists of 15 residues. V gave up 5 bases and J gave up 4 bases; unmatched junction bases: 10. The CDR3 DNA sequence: TGTGCCAGCAGCCTTGAGGGCGGGAGGTCTTACGAGCAGTACTTC. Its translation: CASSLEGGRSYEQYF.

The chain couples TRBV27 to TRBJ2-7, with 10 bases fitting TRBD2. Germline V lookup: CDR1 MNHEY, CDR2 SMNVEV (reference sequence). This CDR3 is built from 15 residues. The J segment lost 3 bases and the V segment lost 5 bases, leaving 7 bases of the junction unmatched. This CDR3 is CASSSFSGGLYEQYF. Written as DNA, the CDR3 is TGTGCCAGCAGTAGCTTTAGCGGGGGGCTCTACGAGCAGTACTTC.

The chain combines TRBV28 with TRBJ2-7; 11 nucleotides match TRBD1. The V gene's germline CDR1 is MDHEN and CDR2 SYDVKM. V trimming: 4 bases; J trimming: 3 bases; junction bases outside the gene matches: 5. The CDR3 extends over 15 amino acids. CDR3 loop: CASSYTGQGDYEQYF. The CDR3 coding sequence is TGTGCCAGCAGTTACACGGGACAGGGGGACTACGAGCAGTACTTC.

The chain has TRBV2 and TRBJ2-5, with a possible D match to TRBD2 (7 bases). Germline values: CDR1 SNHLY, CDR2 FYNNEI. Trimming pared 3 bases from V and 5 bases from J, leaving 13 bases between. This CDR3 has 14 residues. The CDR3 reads CASSDGGGVETQYF. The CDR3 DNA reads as TGTGCCAGCAGTGATGGGGGGGGCGTGGAGACCCAGTACTTC.